This T cell receptor beta chain was profiled in a study of blood T cell repertoires in COVID-19. In the study overall: Specimens from acute and convalescent COVID-19 originated in the United States, Italy and Spain.

Between the trimmed V and J ends, which lost 3 bases and 8 bases, there was a span of 14 bases. CDR3 size: 13 residues. Germline V gives CDR1 GTSNPN, CDR2 SVGIG (reference sequence). Original handling: Scientists estimated how many nucleated cells there were by amplifying reference gene primers. Profiling relied on immunoSEQ multiplex PCR, and the TCRdb table lists in-frame clones only, not all of them. That table is the source of V, J and clone size, and D and trimming were worked out from the DNA. The sample has 180,000 or so clones, 80% to 90% seen once. The chain combines TRBV30 with TRBJ2-1, with D maybe TRBD2 (6 bases). Input material: PBMCs or T cells enriched from blood (not recorded which). The TCR was taken from a woman aged 35 to 49 with acute COVID-19. The CDR3 reads CAWSARDRDEQFF. Here the CDR3 DNA reads TGTGCCTGGAGCGCGCGGGATCGGGATGAGCAGTTCTTC.